This passage covers 28 T cell receptor beta chains from one sample sequenced in a study of CD8 T cells in ankylosing spondylitis. TCRdb called the 5' RACE reads again in MiXCR, with one record for every CDR3 protein. The sample contains approximately 300,000 distinct CDR3 sequences, around 19% of which appear only once. Sequencing input: blood, either unsorted or a sorted T cell fraction (not recorded which). The receptors were gathered from a male donor with ankylosing spondylitis or in good health (not recorded which).

The rearrangement links TRBV24-1 to TRBJ2-6; unclear D gene. The CDR3 totals 15 residues. Trimming pared 4 bases from V and 0 bases from J, leaving 6 bases between. In germline, CDR1 is KGHDR, CDR2 SFDVKD. The CDR3 nucleotides read TGTGCCACCAGTGACCCAAACTCTGGGGCCAACGTCCTGACTTTC. Translating it yields CATSDPNSGANVLTF.

This rearrangement joins TRBV7-2 to TRBJ2-1, with D maybe TRBD1 (6 bases). CDR3 length: 15 amino acids. Germline loops: CDR1 SGHTA, CDR2 FQGNSA. V lost 0 bases and J lost 7, with 13 bases in between. The CDR3 DNA reads TGTGCCAGCAGCTTAGCGAATACAGGGCGGAATGAGCAGTTCTTC. Translating it yields CASSLANTGRNEQFF.

This clonotype was recorded many times. CDR3 protein: CASSHARTGSQETQYF. The CDR3 DNA reads TGTGCCAGCAGTCACGCACGGACAGGGAGTCAAGAGACCCAGTACTTC. The chain is built from TRBV12-3 or TRBV12-4 and TRBJ2-5; TRBD1 aligns across 8 bases. J lost 2 bases, V lost 5 bases, and 10 bases had no gene match. The CDR3 is made up of 16 amino acids.

The rearrangement uses TRBV5-3 and TRBJ1-2; D uncertain. TRBV5-3 is an ORF, and what it does is uncertain. V shed 8 bases and J shed 5 bases, with 31 bases lying between them. The length of the CDR3 is 18 residues. The CDR3, as DNA: TGTGCCAGGGGCCCCCGGAGGGTCGCCTCTTTTCCTTCTTATGGCTACACCTTC. This encodes CARGPRRVASFPSYGYTF.

This clonotype was seen at least ten times. This chain joins TRBV20-1 and TRBJ2-3, with unresolved D. The V gene lost 2 bases and the J gene lost 5 bases, with 8 bases spanning the gap. The CDR3 extends over 12 amino acids. The germline V gene has CDR1 DFQATT and CDR2 SNEGSKA (reference sequence). CDR3 bases: TGCAGTGCTAGACTACCGGGAGATACGCAGTATTTT. Translated: CSARLPGDTQYF.

This clonotype was seen more than once but under ten times. CDR3 amino acids: CASSYSGVVTDTQYF. The CDR3 nucleotides are TGTGCCAGCAGCTACTCCGGGGTGGTCACAGATACGCAGTATTTT. The rearrangement joins TRBV9 to TRBJ2-3; D is possibly TRBD2 (5 bases). The ends were cut back, 4 bases at V and 2 bases at J, with 14 bases in the middle. This CDR3 contains 15 residues. CDR1 SGDLS and CDR2 YYNGEE come from the germline V gene. Complete variable domain (other parts from reference TRBV9 and TRBJ2-3): DSGVTQTPKHLITATGQRVTLRCSPRSGDLSVYWYQQSLDQGLQFLIQYYNGEERAKGNILERFSAQQFPDLHSELNLSSLELGDSALYFCASSYSGVVTDTQYFGPGTRLTVL.

This clonotype has a count of ten or more. The rearrangement joins TRBV20-1 to TRBJ2-3; unclear D gene. Germline CDR1 DFQATT, CDR2 SNEGSKA (reference sequence). The CDR3 has 14 residues. V was trimmed by 3 bases and J by 3 bases, leaving 13 bases between them. CDR3: CSASISIGTDTQYF. The CDR3 DNA reads TGCAGTGCTAGCATTAGCATCGGGACAGATACGCAGTATTTT.

The J gene is TRBJ2-1, the V gene TRBV24-1; D gene ambiguous. Germline CDR1 KGHDR, CDR2 SFDVKD. The ends were cut back, 6 bases at V and 6 bases at J, with 8 bases in the middle. The CDR3 runs to 12 residues. The CDR3 nucleotides read TGTGCCACCAGTACGCAAATCAATGAGCAGTTCTTC. Translating gives CATSTQINEQFF.

Regarding this clonotype: The DNA is omitted, as the CDR3 cannot be located on it reliably, and the CDR3 follows TCRdb's listing. The rearrangement links TRBV6-5 to TRBJ1-5. CDR1 MNHEY and CDR2 SVGAGI come from the germline V gene. The CDR3 sequence runs 16 residues, both termini included. CDR3 loop: CASSSSTGGSNQPQHF.

The chain recombines TRBV15 with TRBJ2-3; D unresolved. CDR3 length: 12 amino acids. The germline gives CDR1 LNHNV, CDR2 YYDKDF (reference sequence). V was cut by 0 bases and J by 5 bases, with 3 bases left in between. CDR3 DNA sequence: TGTGCCACCAGCAGAGATATAGATACGCAGTATTTT. It translates to CATSRDIDTQYF.

This rearrangement joins TRBV28 to TRBJ2-7; 11 bases map to TRBD2. Germline-derived CDR1 and CDR2 are MDHEN and SYDVKM. CDR3 length: 14 residues. V lost 5 bases and J lost 5; bases outside the gene matches: 5. CDR3 nucleotide sequence: TGTGCCAGCAGTACTAGCGGGAGTATAGACGAGCAGTACGTC. Translating gives CASSTSGSIDEQYV.

This clonotype was seen a handful of times. This chain uses TRBV7-3 with TRBJ2-6; tentatively, D is TRBD1 (5 bases). The CDR3 extends over 16 amino acids. Germline V lookup: CDR1 SGHTA, CDR2 FQGTGA. Trimming shortened V by 0 bases and J by 0 bases, and 6 bases separated the two germline ends. As DNA, the CDR3 is TGTGCCAGCAGCTTAACAGGGGCCTCTGGGGCCAACGTCCTGACTTTC. Amino acid sequence: CASSLTGASGANVLTF.

The chain uses TRBV12-3 or TRBV12-4 and TRBJ1-4; D may be TRBD1 (5 bases). V lost 5 bases and J lost 0, with 13 bases in between. The CDR3 length is 16 residues. The CDR3 nucleotides read TGTGCCAGCAGTCGCAGGGTGAGGACAACTAATGAAAAACTGTTTTTT. Translation gives CASSRRVRTTNEKLFF.

This clonotype was detected a few times. V and J are TRBV6-1 and TRBJ2-1; 7 bases are a match to TRBD1. Germline CDR1 reads MNHNS; CDR2 reads SASEGT. The V and J ends lost 5 bases and 6 bases, in that order; junction bases with no gene match: 7. CDR3 size: 14 residues. The CDR3: CASSKTGAFNEQFF. DNA for the CDR3: TGTGCCAGCAGTAAAACAGGGGCCTTCAATGAGCAGTTCTTC.

The chain couples TRBV12-3 or TRBV12-4 to TRBJ2-5, with D possibly TRBD1 on 5 matching bases. The CDR3 has 13 residues. Deletions cut 3 bases from V and 5 bases from J, with 10 bases between. Here the CDR3 DNA reads TGTGCCAGCAGTTTTCAGGGATCGGAGACCCAGTACTTC. It specifies CASSFQGSETQYF.

This rearrangement joins TRBV7-9 to TRBJ1-2; a weak D match, TRBD1 (6 bases). Germline CDR1 SEHNR, CDR2 FQNEAQ (reference sequence). The CDR3 has 14 amino acids. Trimming shortened V by 5 bases and J by 6 bases, and 16 bases separated the two germline ends. The chain's CDR3 is CASSLLEGGNGYTF. The CDR3 nucleotides are TGTGCCAGCAGCCTACTCGAGGGGGGCAATGGCTACACCTTC.

The rearrangement joins TRBV28 to TRBJ2-1; 9 bases are a match to TRBD2. CDR3 length equals 16 residues. From germline, CDR1 is MDHEN and CDR2 SYDVKM. The V and J ends lost 5 bases and 7 bases, in that order; junction bases with no gene match: 12. The CDR3 coding sequence is TGTGCCAGCAGTCCCGCCGGCGGGGGGGCAGAGAATGAGCAGTTCTTC. Protein sequence: CASSPAGGGAENEQFF.

This clonotype was recorded many times. The chain links TRBV6-4 to TRBJ2-7, with D possibly called TRBD1 or TRBD2 (6 bases each). CDR1 MRHNA and CDR2 SNTAGT come from the germline V gene. V dropped 2 bases and J dropped 13 bases, with 21 bases sitting between them. The CDR3 has 14 amino acids. The CDR3: CASSDGGPAPRLYV. The CDR3 nucleotides read TGTGCCAGCAGTGACGGGGGGCCGGCACCACGATTATACGTC.

Many counts were recorded for this clonotype. The gene calls are TRBV12-3 or TRBV12-4 and TRBJ2-2; the D is unclear. The V end was cut by 8 bases, the J end by 2 bases, with 3 bases between. The CDR3 totals 11 residues. The CDR3 nucleotides read TGTGCCAGCCGAAACACCGGGGAGCTGTTTTTT. The encoded protein is CASRNTGELFF.

The V call is TRBV5-1, the J call TRBJ1-4; D may be TRBD1 (5 bases). Germline V gene lookup returns CDR1 SGHRS and CDR2 YFSETQ. V lost 4 bases and J 7 bases, leaving 20 bases between the germline ends. The CDR3 sequence is 16 residues long. The CDR3 nucleotides read TGCGCCAGCAGCCCAACGGGGGGACGAGGAGGTGAAAAACTGTTTTTT. It is translated as CASSPTGGRGGEKLFF.

CDR3 in DNA: TGTGCCAGCAGGGCAGTGGGTCAGGCTGGCGCTGAAGCTTTCTTT. Translating it yields CASRAVGQAGAEAFF. J is TRBJ1-1 and V is TRBV28; unclear D gene. This CDR3 spans 15 amino acids. Germline V gene lookup returns CDR1 MDHEN and CDR2 SYDVKM. V was clipped by 6 bases and J by 6 bases, with 20 bases between them.

V usage is TRBV27 and J usage is TRBJ2-5; D is ambiguous. The V end was cut by 1 base, the J end by 5 bases, with 17 bases between. The germline CDR1 and CDR2 sequences are MNHEY and SMNVEV (reference sequence). The CDR3 loop spans 16 amino acids. The CDR3 bases are TGTGCCAGCAGTTTATTCGGCGTCTCGGGCCGGGAGACCCAGTACTTC. This codes for CASSLFGVSGRETQYF.

A few counts support this clonotype. CDR3 in DNA: TGTGCCAGCAGCTCTAGCGGGAGGTTCTACAATGAGCAGTTCTTC. Protein product: CASSSSGRFYNEQFF. The chain employs TRBV3-1 and TRBJ2-1, with 11 bases fitting TRBD2. The CDR3 length is 15 residues. Looked up from germline, CDR1 is LGHDT and CDR2 is YNNKEL (reference sequence). V lost 5 bases, J lost 3 bases, and 3 bases stayed unmatched.

This clonotype was recorded a few times. The chain has TRBV29-1 and TRBJ2-1; TRBD1 agrees at 8 bases. Germline CDR1 and CDR2: SQVTM and ANQGSEA. Trimming cost V 4 bases and J 0 bases; bases outside gene matches: 8. The CDR3 has 16 amino acids. CDR3 DNA sequence: TGCAGCGTTGGGGGACAGGATACAGGCTCCTACAATGAGCAGTTCTTC. Translated, it gives CSVGGQDTGSYNEQFF.

The V call is TRBV5-1, the J call TRBJ1-5, with D unresolved. The V end lost 0 bases, the J end lost 4 bases, and 8 bases lay between the germline ends. Germline V gene data show CDR1 as SGHRS and CDR2 as YFSETQ. CDR3 size: 14 residues. CDR3 nucleotide sequence: TGCGCCAGCAGCTTGGTAGGTGGGAATCAGCCCCAGCATTTT. Amino acids: CASSLVGGNQPQHF.

As to this clonotype: A much larger clonotype is one base distant, so this may be a read error. In nucleotides, the CDR3 is TGTGCCAGCAGTGCTAGCGGGAGGTCCTACAATGAGCAGTTCTTC. Translated, it gives CASSASGRSYNEQFF. The chain has TRBV6-2 or TRBV6-3 and TRBJ2-1; 11 bases align to TRBD2. The CDR3 extends over 15 amino acids. Germline CDR1 reads MNHEY; CDR2 reads SVGEGT. The J segment lost 1 base and the V segment lost 5 bases, leaving 1 base of the junction unmatched.

This sequence joins TRBV7-2 and TRBJ2-5; possibly TRBD1 or TRBD2 for D (5 bases each). CDR3 size: 12 residues. In germline, CDR1 is SGHTA, CDR2 FQGNSA. V gave up 6 bases and J gave up 5 bases, with 10 bases separating them. Here the CDR3 DNA reads TGTGCCAGCAGTGGGACGAGTGAGACCCAGTACTTC. This translates into CASSGTSETQYF. The full variable domain, in which reference TRBV7-2 and TRBJ2-5 provide the parts outside the CDR3, is GAGVSQSPSNKVTEKGKDVELRCDPISGHTALYWYRQSLGQGLEFLIYFQGNSAPDKSGLPSDRFSAERTGGSVSTLTIQRTQQEDSAVYLCASSGTSETQYFGPGTRLLVL.

The chain links TRBV12-3 or TRBV12-4 to TRBJ1-2; tentatively, D is TRBD1 (6 bases). V was pared by 2 bases and J by 0 bases, with 13 bases between. The CDR3 consists of 16 residues. CDR3 sequence: CASSLSQDSPNYGYTF. CDR3 DNA: TGTGCCAGCAGTTTAAGCCAGGACAGTCCTAACTATGGCTACACCTTC.